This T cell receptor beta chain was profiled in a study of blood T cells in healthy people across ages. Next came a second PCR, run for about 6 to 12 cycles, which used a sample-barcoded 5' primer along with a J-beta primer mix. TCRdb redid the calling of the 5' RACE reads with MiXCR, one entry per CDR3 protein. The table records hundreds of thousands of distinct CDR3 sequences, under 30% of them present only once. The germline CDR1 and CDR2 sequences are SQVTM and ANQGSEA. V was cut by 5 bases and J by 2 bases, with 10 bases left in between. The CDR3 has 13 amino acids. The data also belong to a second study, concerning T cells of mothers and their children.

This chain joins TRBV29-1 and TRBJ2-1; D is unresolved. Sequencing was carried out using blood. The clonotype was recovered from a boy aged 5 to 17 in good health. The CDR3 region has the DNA TGCAGCGTTCTCCCCGAGCCCTACAATGAGCAGTTCTTC. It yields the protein CSVLPEPYNEQFF.